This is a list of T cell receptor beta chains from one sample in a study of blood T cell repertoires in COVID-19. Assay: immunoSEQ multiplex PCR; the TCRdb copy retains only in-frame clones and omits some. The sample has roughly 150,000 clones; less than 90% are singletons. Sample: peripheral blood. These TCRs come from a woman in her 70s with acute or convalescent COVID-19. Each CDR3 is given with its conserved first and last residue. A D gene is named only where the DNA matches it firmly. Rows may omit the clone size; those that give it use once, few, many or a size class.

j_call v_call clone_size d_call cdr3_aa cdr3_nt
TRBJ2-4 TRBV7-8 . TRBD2 CASSLGTSGGAVNIQYF TGTGCCAGCAGCTTAGGCACTAGCGGGGGGGCCGTGAACATTCAGTACTTC
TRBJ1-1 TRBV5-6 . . CASSLRGGEAFF TGTGCCAGCAGCCTCAGGGGTGGTGAAGCTTTCTTT
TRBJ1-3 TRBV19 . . CASSISTFSGNTIYF TGTGCCAGTAGTATTTCGACATTCTCTGGAAACACCATATATTTT
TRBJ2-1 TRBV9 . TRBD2 CASSVGNSGGVRFF TGTGCCAGCAGCGTAGGGAATAGCGGGGGGGTGAGGTTCTTC
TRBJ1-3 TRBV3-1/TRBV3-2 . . CASSLIQGTGNTIYF TGTGCCAGCAGCCTGATACAGGGAACTGGAAACACCATATATTTT
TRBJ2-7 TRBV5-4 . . CASSLEGLREDF TGTGCCAGCAGCTTGGAAGGTCTACGAGAGGACTTC
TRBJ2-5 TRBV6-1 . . CASSEGSMFGETQYF TGTGCCAGCAGTGAGGGTAGCATGTTTGGGGAGACCCAGTACTTC
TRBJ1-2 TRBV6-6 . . CASSYPGLDYGYTF TGTGCCAGCAGTTACCCAGGATTGGACTATGGCTACACCTTC
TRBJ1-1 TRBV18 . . CASSPSGGNTEAFF TGTGCCAGCTCACCGTCCGGGGGGAACACTGAAGCTTTCTTT
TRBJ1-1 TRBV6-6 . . CASSYDGEDTEAFF TGTGCCAGCAGTTACGACGGTGAGGACACTGAAGCTTTCTTT
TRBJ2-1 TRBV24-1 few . CATSDFTGNEQFF TGTGCCACCAGTGATTTCACAGGCAATGAGCAGTTCTTC
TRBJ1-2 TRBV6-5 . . CASKLTGYGYGYTF TGTGCCAGCAAACTTACAGGGTACGGCTATGGCTACACCTTC
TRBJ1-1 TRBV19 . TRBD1 CASSDRDSGSTEAFF TGTGCCTCCTCGGACAGGGATAGCGGTAGCACTGAAGCTTTCTTT
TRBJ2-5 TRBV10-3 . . CAIRDSQETQYF TGTGCCATCAGGGACAGTCAAGAGACCCAGTACTTC
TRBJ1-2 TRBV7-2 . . CASSLAGPVRGYTF TGTGCCAGCAGCTTAGCAGGCCCAGTCAGGGGCTACACCTTC
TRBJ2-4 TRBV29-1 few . CSACPSQENIQYF TGCAGCGCCTGCCCGAGCCAGGAAAACATTCAGTACTTC
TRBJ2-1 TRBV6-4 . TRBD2 CASSESGADYNEQFF TGTGCCAGCAGTGAAAGCGGGGCGGACTACAATGAGCAGTTCTTC
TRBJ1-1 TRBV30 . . CAWRLYSYTEAFF TGTGCCTGGAGACTTTACAGCTACACTGAAGCTTTCTTT
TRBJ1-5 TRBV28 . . CASSGQFYQPQHF TGTGCCAGCAGCGGACAGTTCTATCAGCCCCAGCATTTT
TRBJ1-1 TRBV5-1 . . CASSQGLLNTEAFF TGCGCCAGCAGCCAGGGCCTGTTGAACACTGAAGCTTTCTTT
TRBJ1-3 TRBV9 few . CASSVEEVNTIYF TGTGCCAGCAGCGTAGAAGAGGTAAACACCATATATTTT
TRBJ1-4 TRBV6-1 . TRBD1 CASSEVGTDPVKKLFF TGTGCCAGCAGTGAAGTCGGGACAGACCCAGTGAAAAAACTGTTTTTT
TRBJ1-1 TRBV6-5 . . CASIMDRNTEAFF TGTGCCAGCATTATGGACAGAAACACTGAAGCTTTCTTT
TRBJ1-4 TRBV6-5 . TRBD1 CASRADRGRGEKLFF TGTGCCAGCAGGGCTGACAGGGGGCGAGGTGAAAAACTGTTTTTT
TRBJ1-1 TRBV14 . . CASSQDNRLSSEAFF TGTGCCAGCAGCCAAGACAACAGGCTCTCCTCTGAAGCTTTCTTT